These 21 T cell receptor beta chains share one sample of origin, sequenced in a study of OX40 agonist ivuxolimab in advanced cancers. Produced via immunoSEQ multiplex PCR; TCRdb's table is partial and in-frame only. The profile shows approximately 50,000 clones, roughly 94% of them singletons. Sample: CD4+ or CD8+ T cells sorted from blood, taken in a trial of the OX40 agonist ivuxolimab. The receptors shown here come from an adult with an advanced solid tumor such as melanoma, head and neck, liver or kidney cancer.

The CDR3 protein is CASTSGRGNEQYF. The CDR3 DNA reads as TGTGCCAGCACGAGCGGGAGAGGCAACGAGCAGTACTTC. This chain uses TRBV25-1 with TRBJ2-5, with TRBD2 matching over 8 bases. The J call may be in error: the DNA end matches TRBJ2-7 better. The length of the CDR3 is 13 residues. Germline CDR1 and CDR2: MGHDK and SYGVNS.

The gene calls are TRBV5-6 and TRBJ2-1, with a weak D call TRBD1 (5 bases). Germline CDR1 and CDR2: SGHDT and YYEEEE. This CDR3 contains 15 residues. Between the trimmed V and J ends, which lost 6 bases and 0 bases, there was a span of 13 bases. The CDR3 DNA reads TGTGCCAGCACCCGTGTTCAGGGCTCCTACAATGAGCAGTTCTTC. This codes for CASTRVQGSYNEQFF.

This chain joins TRBV11-3 and TRBJ1-2; D is perhaps TRBD1 (5 bases). V lost 1 base and J 5 bases, leaving 11 bases between the germline ends. Germline V gives CDR1 SGHNT, CDR2 YENEEA. There are 14 residues in the CDR3. CDR3 sequence (DNA): TGTGCCAGCAGCTTAGGTGGGGCGGTTTATGGCTACACCTTC. Translation: CASSLGGAVYGYTF.

This clone was seen a single time. The rearrangement joins TRBV2 to TRBJ2-7; TRBD2 might be the D (5 bases). Trimming took 8 bases from V and 3 from J, leaving 20 bases between them. From germline, CDR1 is SNHLY and CDR2 FYNNEI. The CDR3 has 15 amino acids. DNA for the CDR3: TGTGCCAGCGAAGGAAGGACTTACCCTATCTACGAGCAGTACTTC. Its protein is CASEGRTYPIYEQYF.

The rearrangement joins TRBV13 to TRBJ2-7; 11 positions agree with TRBD2. CDR1 and CDR2 from the germline V gene are PRHDT and FYEKMQ (reference sequence). CDR3 length: 15 amino acids. V lost 1 base and J lost 4; bases outside the gene matches: 3. CDR3 region: CASSLALAGGYEQYF. CDR3 nucleotide sequence: TGTGCCAGCAGCTTAGCCCTAGCGGGAGGTTACGAGCAGTACTTC.

The chain couples TRBV6-5 to TRBJ1-2; the D gene is possibly TRBD1 (5 bases). There are 12 residues in the CDR3. Trimming cost V 7 bases and J 7 bases, with 13 bases left between them. Per the germline V gene, CDR1 is MNHEY and CDR2 is SVGAGI. The CDR3 loop is CASTSGTGGYTF. DNA of the CDR3: TGTGCCAGCACCTCGGGGACGGGTGGCTACACCTTC.

In this sample, this clone turned up once. This sequence joins TRBV6-1 and TRBJ2-2, with D unresolved. The germline gives CDR1 MNHNS, CDR2 SASEGT. The V end was cut by 8 bases, the J end by 6 bases, with 4 bases between. The CDR3 is made up of 10 amino acids. CDR3 amino acids: CASSPGELFF. DNA of the CDR3: TGTGCCAGCTCCCCCGGGGAGCTGTTTTTT.

This chain uses TRBV11-2 with TRBJ2-1; D might be TRBD2 (6 bases). From germline, CDR1 is SGHAT and CDR2 FQNNGV. Trimming pared 6 bases from V and 1 base from J, leaving 13 bases between. The CDR3 covers 15 residues. The CDR3 here is CASSSTSQSYNEQFF. The CDR3 DNA sequence: TGTGCCAGCAGTTCCACTAGCCAGTCCTACAATGAGCAGTTCTTC. The full variable domain, its missing parts supplied by reference TRBV11-2 and TRBJ2-1, is EAGVAQSPRYKIIEKRQSVAFWCNPISGHATLYWYQQILGQGPKLLIQFQNNGVVDDSQLPKDRFSAERLKGVDSTLKIQPAKLEDSAVYLCASSSTSQSYNEQFFGPGTRLTVL.

V gene TRBV5-1 combines with J gene TRBJ2-7, with 15 nucleotides matching TRBD2. Germline values: CDR1 SGHRS, CDR2 YFSETQ. V lost 3 bases and J lost 0; bases outside the gene matches: 4. The CDR3 spans 17 residues. CDR3 sequence (DNA): TGCGCCAGCAGCTCCGGGACTAGCGGGAGGAGCTCCTACGAGCAGTACTTC. Amino acids: CASSSGTSGRSSYEQYF.

The rearrangement joins TRBV28 to TRBJ2-1, with TRBD1 matching 9 bases. The germline gives CDR1 MDHEN, CDR2 SYDVKM. This CDR3 region has 18 residues. The V and J ends lost 6 bases and 1 base, in that order; junction bases with no gene match: 13. CDR3 nucleotide sequence: TGTGCCAGCAGCCCCGGACCAGGGGGACAGGGTTCCTACAATGAGCAGTTCTTC. The encoded protein is CASSPGPGGQGSYNEQFF. The complete variable domain, with remaining parts taken from reference TRBV28 and TRBJ2-1, reads DVKVTQSSRYLVKRTGEKVFLECVQDMDHENMFWYRQDPGLGLRLIYFSYDVKMKEKGDIPEGYSVSREKKERFSLILESASTNQTSMYLCASSPGPGGQGSYNEQFFGPGTRLTVL.

The rearrangement uses TRBV21-1 and TRBJ2-3; TRBD1, the table's D call, lacks a check against the DNA. TRBV21-1 is noted as a pseudogene. There are 12 residues in the CDR3. Here the CDR3 DNA reads TGTGCCAGCAGCAAAGGAGGACAGGGCAAGGATTTT. This encodes CASSKGGQGKDF.

A single count supports this clone. The chain couples TRBV27 to TRBJ1-1; 7 bases match TRBD1. Trimming cost V 2 bases and J 8 bases; bases outside gene matches: 2. The CDR3 has 12 amino acids. Germline CDR1 reads MNHEY; CDR2 reads SMNVEV (reference sequence). The CDR3 region is CASSLIGGEAFF. The DNA of the CDR3 is TGTGCCAGCAGTTTAATAGGGGGCGAAGCTTTCTTT.

This clone appeared a single time. This chain connects TRBV21-1 to TRBJ1-5. TRBV21-1 counts as a pseudogene. The CDR3 is 16 amino acids. CDR3 in DNA: TGTGCCAGCAGCAAAGGGTTTTCGGTCAGCAATCAGCCCCAGCATTTT. Protein: CASSKGFSVSNQPQHF.

This sequence joins TRBV30 and TRBJ2-3; D possibly corresponds to TRBD2 (7 bases). The CDR3 sequence is 15 residues long. Germline lookup yields CDR1 GTSNPN and CDR2 SVGIG (reference sequence). Trimming left V 3 bases short and J 0 bases short, with 13 bases between. The CDR3 protein is CAWSIGGASTDTQYF. The CDR3 nucleotides read TGTGCCTGGAGCATAGGGGGGGCTAGCACAGATACGCAGTATTTT.

This CDR3 is CASKIQGAGETQYF. CDR3 nucleotides: TGCGCCAGCAAGATTCAGGGGGCCGGAGAGACCCAGTACTTC. The chain carries TRBV5-1 and TRBJ2-5; 8 bases agree with TRBD1. With 6 bases clipped from V and 4 bases from J, the junction kept 8 bases outside the gene matches. The CDR3 runs 14 residues. Germline lookup yields CDR1 SGHRS and CDR2 YFSETQ.

The rearrangement joins TRBV4-2 to TRBJ2-2; D gene uncertain. This CDR3 comprises 13 residues. The germline V gene has CDR1 LGHNA and CDR2 YNFKEQ. V gave up 4 bases and J gave up 2 bases, with 5 bases separating them. This chain's CDR3 is CASSLGNTGELFF. DNA for the CDR3: TGTGCCAGCAGCCTTGGAAACACCGGGGAGCTGTTTTTT.

The chain carries TRBV9 and TRBJ2-2; possible D gene TRBD2, 5 bases. This CDR3 has 16 amino acids. Looked up from germline, CDR1 is SGDLS and CDR2 is YYNGEE. With 0 bases removed from V and 6 bases from J, the gap between germline ends came to 15 bases. CDR3 amino acids: CASSVAWHQRAGELFF. The CDR3 nucleotides read TGTGCCAGCAGCGTAGCTTGGCACCAGAGGGCCGGGGAGCTGTTTTTT.

V and J are TRBV28 and TRBJ1-1; D may be TRBD1 (5 bases). The CDR3 is made up of 13 amino acids. CDR1 MDHEN and CDR2 SYDVKM come from the germline V gene. Trimming stripped 6 bases from V and 11 bases from J, with 19 bases between. The CDR3 is CASSLIQGSWAFF. The CDR3 region has the DNA TGTGCCAGCAGCCTGATCCAGGGTTCTTGGGCTTTCTTT.

V is TRBV4-1 and J is TRBJ2-1, with D perhaps given as TRBD1 or TRBD2 (6 bases each). Trimming pared 1 base from V and 6 bases from J, leaving 13 bases between. CDR3 length equals 15 residues. Germline V gene sequence: CDR1 MGHRA, CDR2 YSYEKL. CDR3: CASSQVPGAGNEQFF. The CDR3 nucleotides read TGCGCCAGCAGCCAAGTTCCGGGGGCGGGCAATGAGCAGTTCTTC.

This clone was counted a single time. The gene calls are TRBV4-3 and TRBJ1-2; D unclear. The length of the CDR3 is 14 residues. CDR1 and CDR2 (germline): LGHNA, YSLEER. V shed 1 base and J shed 4 bases, with 10 bases lying between them. CDR3 nucleotides: TGCGCCAGCAGCCAAGCTACCGGACCCTATGGCTACACCTTC. Encoded protein: CASSQATGPYGYTF.

The genes are TRBV27 and TRBJ2-3; the D is unclear. Germline-derived CDR1 and CDR2 are MNHEY and SMNVEV (reference sequence). V was pared by 6 bases and J by 4 bases, with 8 bases between. The CDR3 covers 12 residues. The CDR3 DNA reads TGTGCCAGCAGATACGGTGCAGATACGCAGTATTTT. It is translated as CASRYGADTQYF.